Presented here are 27 T cell receptor beta chains from one specimen sequenced in a study of blood T cell repertoires in COVID-19. Libraries were prepared by immunoSEQ multiplex PCR; TCRdb keeps only in-frame clonotypes and omits some of them. Of hundreds of thousands of clones listed, 70% to 90% are singletons. The sample taken for sequencing was peripheral blood. The receptors derive from a woman aged 18-29 years with acute or convalescent COVID-19.

The chain has TRBV30 and TRBJ1-6; possible D gene TRBD1, 6 bases. Deletions cut 0 bases from V and 8 bases from J, with 14 bases between. The CDR3 is made up of 15 amino acids. Germline-derived CDR1 and CDR2 are GTSNPN and SVGIG (reference sequence). As DNA, the CDR3 is TGTGCCTGGAGTGTACAGGGCAGGGGATATTCACCCCTCCACTTT. Its translation is CAWSVQGRGYSPLHF.

This sequence joins TRBV27 and TRBJ1-2; 12 bases fit TRBD1. Germline CDR1 and CDR2: MNHEY and SMNVEV (reference sequence). V dropped 9 bases and J dropped 2; count of bases not matched to a gene: 7. The CDR3 sequence is 15 residues long. The CDR3 reads CASGSGTGGNYGYTF. Here the CDR3 DNA reads TGTGCCAGTGGTTCCGGGACAGGGGGCAACTATGGCTACACCTTC.

CDR3 nucleotide sequence: TGTGCCAGCAGACCGACAGTTCACAATGAAAAACTGTTTTTT. Its translation is CASRPTVHNEKLFF. The rearrangement joins TRBV2 to TRBJ1-4, with TRBD1 as a possible D gene (5 bases). This CDR3 region has 14 residues. The germline gives CDR1 SNHLY, CDR2 FYNNEI. V lost 6 bases and J 5 bases, leaving 13 bases between the germline ends.

The V call is TRBV5-1, the J call TRBJ2-1; 10 bases are a match to TRBD1. In germline, CDR1 is SGHRS, CDR2 YFSETQ. CDR3 length equals 15 residues. V trimming: 3 bases; J trimming: 5 bases; junction bases outside the gene matches: 5. This CDR3 reads CASSSTGGYNNEQFF. As DNA, the CDR3 is TGCGCCAGCAGCTCGACAGGGGGCTATAACAATGAGCAGTTCTTC.

The chain joins TRBV24-1 to TRBJ1-2; D might be TRBD1 (6 bases). Germline V gene lookup returns CDR1 KGHDR and CDR2 SFDVKD. Trimming pared 3 bases from V and 4 bases from J, leaving 11 bases between. This CDR3 region has 14 residues. The CDR3 loop is CATSDGTPSYGYTF. CDR3 sequence (DNA): TGTGCCACCAGTGATGGGACACCTTCCTATGGCTACACCTTC.

As concerns this clone: The same CDR3 arises from other DNA sequences in this sample as well. Written as DNA, the CDR3 is TGTGCCAGCAGTCTTGGACAGTACACTGAAGCTTTCTTT. Its protein is CASSLGQYTEAFF. V and J are TRBV5-4 and TRBJ1-1; possible D gene TRBD1, 6 bases. V gave up 5 bases and J gave up 3 bases, with 11 bases separating them. Germline values: CDR1 SGHNT, CDR2 YYREEE (reference sequence). The CDR3 extends over 13 amino acids.

The rearrangement uses TRBV21-1 and TRBJ1-3. TRBV21-1 counts as a pseudogene. This CDR3 region has 17 residues. CDR3 nucleotide sequence: TGTGCCAGCAGCAAAGCCCCGGTTTGGTGGGGAGAAAACACCATATATTTT. Amino acid sequence: CASSKAPVWWGENTIYF.

CDR3 DNA sequence: TGTGCCAGCAGCTCAGGCGACAGGGGGATTAACTATGGCTACACCTTC. Translating gives CASSSGDRGINYGYTF. The chain carries TRBV7-9 and TRBJ1-2; TRBD1 matches at 9 bases. V lost 4 bases to trimming and J lost 1 base; unmatched junction nucleotides: 7. Germline loops: CDR1 SEHNR, CDR2 FQNEAQ (reference sequence). This CDR3 has 16 residues.

The gene calls are TRBV28 and TRBJ1-1, with D maybe TRBD1 (5 bases). Germline loops: CDR1 MDHEN, CDR2 SYDVKM. This CDR3 contains 15 residues. V shed 5 bases and J shed 0 bases, with 13 bases lying between them. CDR3 residues: CASSIQGRVNTEAFF. Written as DNA, the CDR3 is TGTGCCAGCAGTATCCAGGGAAGAGTGAACACTGAAGCTTTCTTT.

The rearrangement links TRBV5-8 to TRBJ2-2, with 8 bases aligning to TRBD2. The junction had 5 bases not matched to a gene; V was cut back by 0 bases and J by 7 bases. CDR1 SGHTS and CDR2 YDEGEE come from the germline V gene. This CDR3 has 15 amino acids. For the CDR3, the DNA is TGTGCCAGCAGCTTGGAGCGGGGGTTCGACGGGGAGCTGTTTTTT. Translating it yields CASSLERGFDGELFF.

In nucleotides, the CDR3 is TGTGCCAGCTCTCTCAGGAGGGATGAAAAACTGTTTTTT. Translation: CASSLRRDEKLFF. The J gene is TRBJ1-4, the V gene TRBV18; no reliable D call. The CDR3 length is 13 residues. Trimming cost V 6 bases and J 6 bases, with 11 bases left between them. The germline V gene has CDR1 KGHSH and CDR2 LQKENI. Based on the CDR3 plus reference TRBV18 and TRBJ1-4, the full variable domain is NAGVMQNPRHLVRRRGQEARLRCSPMKGHSHVYWYRQLPEEGLKFMVYLQKENIIDESGMPKERFSAEFPKEGPSILRIQQVVRGDSAAYFCASSLRRDEKLFFGSGTQLSVL.

The chain combines TRBV7-9 with TRBJ2-2; D remains unclear. The germline CDR1 and CDR2 sequences are SEHNR and FQNEAQ (reference sequence). The CDR3 spans 14 residues. The V gene lost 1 base and the J gene lost 5 bases, with 8 bases spanning the gap. As DNA, the CDR3 is TGTGCCAGCAGCTTAGTCCCGACAACCGGGGAGCTGTTTTTT. Translated: CASSLVPTTGELFF.

The chain has TRBV12-3 or TRBV12-4 and TRBJ1-5, with unresolved D. The CDR3 covers 13 residues. Trimming took 3 bases from V and 5 from J, leaving 8 bases between them. Written as DNA, the CDR3 is TGTGCCAGCAGTTTTGGCATGTATCAGCCCCAGCATTTT. It specifies CASSFGMYQPQHF.

CDR3 sequence (DNA): TGTGCCAGCAGTGAAGGGGCTTTAGGGGTTCAGCCCCAGCATTTT. It yields the protein CASSEGALGVQPQHF. The chain links TRBV6-1 to TRBJ1-5; D is perhaps TRBD1 (5 bases). Per the germline V gene, CDR1 is MNHNS and CDR2 is SASEGT. The CDR3 has 15 amino acids. Trimming shortened V by 1 base and J by 6 bases, and 13 bases separated the two germline ends.

This chain joins TRBV2 and TRBJ2-7; D gene uncertain. This CDR3 spans 10 amino acids. The germline V gene encodes CDR1 SNHLY and CDR2 FYNNEI. V was clipped by 8 bases and J by 4 bases, with 6 bases between them. CDR3 coding DNA: TGTGCCAGCGGAGATTACGAGCAGTACTTC. Translation gives CASGDYEQYF.

This chain connects TRBV27 to TRBJ1-5, with a possible D match to TRBD1 (5 bases). CDR1 and CDR2 from the germline V gene are MNHEY and SMNVEV (reference sequence). Trimming took 7 bases from V and 10 from J, leaving 20 bases between them. The CDR3 has 14 residues. CDR3 loop: CASTARQGSSPQHF. The CDR3 region has the DNA TGTGCCAGCACCGCACGGCAGGGCAGCAGCCCCCAGCATTTT.

CDR3 bases: TGCGCCAGCAGCGATTCTAGCGGAGCTACGGGCGAGCAGTACTTC. It yields the protein CASSDSSGATGEQYF. The chain is built from TRBV4-3 and TRBJ2-7; 7 bases are shared with TRBD2. Trimming removed 5 bases from V and 6 bases from J; junction bases left unmatched: 13. The CDR3 runs 15 residues. Germline lookup yields CDR1 LGHNA and CDR2 YSLEER.

This chain uses TRBV6-5 with TRBJ1-5; 7 bases match TRBD1. Germline V gene lookup returns CDR1 MNHEY and CDR2 SVGAGI. With V trimmed by 2 bases and J by 7 bases, 5 bases remained unmatched. The length of the CDR3 is 14 residues. The CDR3 bases are TGTGCCAGCAGTTACGGGGTAGGGGGCCAGCCCCAGCATTTT. Translating gives CASSYGVGGQPQHF.

V is TRBV5-1 and J is TRBJ2-7, with no clear D. V was cut by 0 bases and J by 4 bases, with 20 bases left in between. The germline CDR1 and CDR2 sequences are SGHRS and YFSETQ. CDR3 size: 17 residues. The DNA for the CDR3 is TGCGCCAGCAGCTTGGAGCGAGGCGCCCTAATTCTGTACGAGCAGTACTTC. This encodes CASSLERGALILYEQYF.

The chain carries TRBV27 and TRBJ1-2, with 7 bases matching TRBD1. With V trimmed by 6 bases and J by 8 bases, 9 bases remained unmatched. This CDR3 contains 13 residues. Germline CDR1 is MNHEY and CDR2 is SMNVEV (reference sequence). CDR3 loop: CASRPDRVGGYTF. CDR3 DNA: TGTGCCAGCAGACCTGACAGGGTCGGCGGCTACACCTTC.

The chain uses TRBV25-1 and TRBJ1-4; D gene uncertain. With 7 bases removed from V and 4 bases from J, the gap between germline ends came to 10 bases. This CDR3 has 13 amino acids. Germline V gene lookup returns CDR1 MGHDK and CDR2 SYGVNS. The CDR3 region has the DNA TGTGCCAGCAACCAGAGGGTTAATGAAAAACTGTTTTTT. This translates into CASNQRVNEKLFF. Variable domain in full (rest from reference TRBV25-1 and TRBJ1-4): EADIYQTPRYLVIGTGKKITLECSQTMGHDKMYWYQQDPGMELHLIHYSYGVNSTEKGDLSSESTVSRIRTEHFPLTLESARPSHTSQYLCASNQRVNEKLFFGSGTQLSVL.

The chain couples TRBV18 to TRBJ2-7; no clear D. The germline V gene has CDR1 KGHSH and CDR2 LQKENI. V was cut by 2 bases and J by 4 bases, with 9 bases left in between. CDR3 size: 13 residues. This chain's CDR3 is CASSPGPLYEQYF. The CDR3 region has the DNA TGTGCCAGCTCACCAGGCCCTCTTTACGAGCAGTACTTC. The entire variable domain, with the rest obtained from reference TRBV18 and TRBJ2-7, is as follows: NAGVMQNPRHLVRRRGQEARLRCSPMKGHSHVYWYRQLPEEGLKFMVYLQKENIIDESGMPKERFSAEFPKEGPSILRIQQVVRGDSAAYFCASSPGPLYEQYFGPGTRLTVT.

In its sample, this clone was seen once. The chain joins TRBV2 to TRBJ1-2; 10 positions match TRBD1. This CDR3 contains 12 residues. Per the germline V gene, CDR1 is SNHLY and CDR2 is FYNNEI. J lost 11 bases, V lost 4 bases, and 4 bases had no gene match. CDR3 nucleotides: TGTGCCAGCAGTGGACAGGGGGCCACGTACACCTTC. It codes for CASSGQGATYTF.

V gene TRBV7-9 combines with J gene TRBJ1-4; D is unclear. Germline CDR1 and CDR2: SEHNR and FQNEAQ (reference sequence). CDR3 size: 16 residues. V lost 1 base to trimming and J lost 6 bases, with 15 bases between them. CDR3 nucleotides: TGTGCCAGCAGCTTAGGGTTGAGGTGGGAGGATGAAAAACTGTTTTTT. As protein: CASSLGLRWEDEKLFF.

The V call is TRBV5-1, the J call TRBJ2-1, with 10 bases matching TRBD2. V lost 0 bases, J lost 4 bases, and 4 bases stayed unmatched. This CDR3 contains 16 residues. In germline, CDR1 is SGHRS, CDR2 YFSETQ. The CDR3 protein is CASSLAPAGGYNEQFF. DNA of the CDR3: TGCGCCAGCAGCTTGGCCCCAGCGGGGGGGTACAATGAGCAGTTCTTC.

V and J are TRBV6-1 and TRBJ2-7, with D tentatively TRBD1 (5 bases). V shed 1 base and J shed 1 base, with 8 bases lying between them. Germline CDR1 MNHNS, CDR2 SASEGT. The CDR3 totals 14 residues. The CDR3 spells CASSEGAGSYEQYF. The DNA for the CDR3 is TGTGCCAGCAGTGAAGGAGCAGGGTCCTACGAGCAGTACTTC.

The rearrangement joins TRBV27 to TRBJ2-3; possibly TRBD1 for D (5 bases). CDR3 length: 14 residues. Germline loops: CDR1 MNHEY, CDR2 SMNVEV (reference sequence). Between the trimmed V and J ends, which lost 4 bases and 7 bases, there was a span of 15 bases. The CDR3 bases are TGTGCCAGCAGTTCCTTACCTCCAGGGAATACGCAGTATTTT. Translating it yields CASSSLPPGNTQYF.